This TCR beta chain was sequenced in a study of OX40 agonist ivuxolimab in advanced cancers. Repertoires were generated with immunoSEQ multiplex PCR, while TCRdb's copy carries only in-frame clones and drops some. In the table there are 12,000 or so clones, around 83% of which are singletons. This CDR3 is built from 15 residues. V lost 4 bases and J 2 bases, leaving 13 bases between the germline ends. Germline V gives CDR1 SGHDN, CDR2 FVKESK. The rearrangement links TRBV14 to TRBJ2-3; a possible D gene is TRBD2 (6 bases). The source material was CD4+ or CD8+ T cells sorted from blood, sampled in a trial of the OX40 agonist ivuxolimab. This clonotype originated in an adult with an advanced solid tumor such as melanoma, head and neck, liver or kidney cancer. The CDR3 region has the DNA TGTGCCAGCAGCCTGGGACTTCTACCCACAGATACGCAGTATTTT. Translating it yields CASSLGLLPTDTQYF.